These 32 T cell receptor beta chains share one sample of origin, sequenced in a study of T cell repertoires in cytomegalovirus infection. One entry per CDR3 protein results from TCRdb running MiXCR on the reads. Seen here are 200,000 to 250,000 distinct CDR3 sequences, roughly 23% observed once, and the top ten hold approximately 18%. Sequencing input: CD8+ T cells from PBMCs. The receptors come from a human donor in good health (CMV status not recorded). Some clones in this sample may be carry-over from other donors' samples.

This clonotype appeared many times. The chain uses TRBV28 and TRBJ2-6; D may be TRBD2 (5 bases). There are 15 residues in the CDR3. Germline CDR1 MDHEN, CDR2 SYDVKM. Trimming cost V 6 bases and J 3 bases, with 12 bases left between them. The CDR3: CASRVRRLGANVLTF. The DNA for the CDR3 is TGTGCCAGCAGAGTAAGGAGGCTTGGGGCCAACGTCCTGACTTTC.

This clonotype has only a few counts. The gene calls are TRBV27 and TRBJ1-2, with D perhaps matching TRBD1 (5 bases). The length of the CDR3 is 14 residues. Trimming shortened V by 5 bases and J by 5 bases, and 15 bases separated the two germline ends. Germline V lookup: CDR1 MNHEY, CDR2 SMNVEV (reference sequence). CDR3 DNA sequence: TGTGCCAGCAGTCCTTCCAGGGTGCTATATGGCTACACCTTC. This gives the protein CASSPSRVLYGYTF.

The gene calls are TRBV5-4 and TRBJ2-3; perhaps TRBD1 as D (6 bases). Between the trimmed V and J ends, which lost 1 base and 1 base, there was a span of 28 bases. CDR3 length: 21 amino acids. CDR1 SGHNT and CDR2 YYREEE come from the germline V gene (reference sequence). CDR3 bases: TGTGCCAGCAGCTTGTCCCTACCCGGGACGCCGAGGGGGTATGGCACAGATACGCAGTATTTT. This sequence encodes CASSLSLPGTPRGYGTDTQYF.

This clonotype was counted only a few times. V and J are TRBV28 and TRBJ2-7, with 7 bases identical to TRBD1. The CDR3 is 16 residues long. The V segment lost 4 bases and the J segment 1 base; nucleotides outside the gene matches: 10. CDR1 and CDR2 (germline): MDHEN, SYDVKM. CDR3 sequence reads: CASSYATGDLSYEQYF. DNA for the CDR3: TGTGCCAGCAGTTACGCAACAGGGGACCTATCCTACGAGCAGTACTTC.

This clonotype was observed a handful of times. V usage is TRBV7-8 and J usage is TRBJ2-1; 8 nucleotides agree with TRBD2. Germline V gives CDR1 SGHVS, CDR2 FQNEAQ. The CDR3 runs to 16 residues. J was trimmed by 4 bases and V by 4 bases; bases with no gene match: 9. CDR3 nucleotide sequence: TGTGCCAGCAGCTCCTCGGGGGGGGGCCTGTACAATGAGCAGTTCTTC. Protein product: CASSSSGGGLYNEQFF.

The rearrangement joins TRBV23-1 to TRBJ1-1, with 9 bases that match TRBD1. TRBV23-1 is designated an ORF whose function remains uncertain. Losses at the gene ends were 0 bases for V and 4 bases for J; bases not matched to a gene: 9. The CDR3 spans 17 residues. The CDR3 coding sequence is TGCGCCAGCAGTCAATCTTTCACCAACAGGGGGCCCACTGAAGCTTTCTTT. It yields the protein CASSQSFTNRGPTEAFF.

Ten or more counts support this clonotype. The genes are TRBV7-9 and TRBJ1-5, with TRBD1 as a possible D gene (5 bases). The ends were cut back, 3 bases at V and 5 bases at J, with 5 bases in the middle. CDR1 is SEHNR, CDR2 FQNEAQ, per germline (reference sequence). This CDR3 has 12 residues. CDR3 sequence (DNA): TGTGCCAGCAGCTTCAGGGATCAGCCCCAGCATTTT. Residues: CASSFRDQPQHF.

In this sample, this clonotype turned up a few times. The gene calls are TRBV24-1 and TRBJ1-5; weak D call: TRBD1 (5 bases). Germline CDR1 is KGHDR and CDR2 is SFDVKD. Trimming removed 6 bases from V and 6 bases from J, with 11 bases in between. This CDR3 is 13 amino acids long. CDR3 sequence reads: CATSSGTLQPQHF. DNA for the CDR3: TGTGCCACCAGTTCAGGGACGCTTCAGCCCCAGCATTTT.

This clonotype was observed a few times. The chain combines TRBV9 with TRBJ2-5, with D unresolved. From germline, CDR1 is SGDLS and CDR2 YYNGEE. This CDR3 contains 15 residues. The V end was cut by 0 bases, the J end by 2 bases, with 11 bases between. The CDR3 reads CASSVGPTLQETQYF. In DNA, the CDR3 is TGTGCCAGCAGCGTAGGACCTACCCTTCAAGAGACCCAGTACTTC.

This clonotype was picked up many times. This CDR3 is CASSDFFKVAGYNEQFF. The CDR3 DNA is TGTGCCAGCAGTGACTTTTTTAAGGTAGCGGGGTACAATGAGCAGTTCTTC. J is TRBJ2-1 and V is TRBV6-4, with 8 bases matching TRBD2. Losses at the gene ends were 1 base for V and 4 bases for J; bases not matched to a gene: 9. The germline V gene encodes CDR1 MRHNA and CDR2 SNTAGT. The CDR3 has 17 residues.

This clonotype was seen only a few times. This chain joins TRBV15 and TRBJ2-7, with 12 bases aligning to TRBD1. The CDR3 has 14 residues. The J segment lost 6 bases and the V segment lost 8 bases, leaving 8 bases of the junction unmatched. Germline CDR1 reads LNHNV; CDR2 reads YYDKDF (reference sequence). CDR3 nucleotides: TGTGCCACCTCCCCGGGGACAGGGGGCTTCGAGCAGTACTTC. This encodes CATSPGTGGFEQYF.

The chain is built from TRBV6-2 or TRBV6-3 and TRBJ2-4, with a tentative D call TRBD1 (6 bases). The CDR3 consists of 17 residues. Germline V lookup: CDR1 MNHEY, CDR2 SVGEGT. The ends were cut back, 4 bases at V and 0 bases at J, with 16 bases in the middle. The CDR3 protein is CASSSPGALIAKNIQYF. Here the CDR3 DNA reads TGTGCCAGCAGTTCACCAGGGGCCCTGATAGCCAAAAACATTCAGTACTTC.

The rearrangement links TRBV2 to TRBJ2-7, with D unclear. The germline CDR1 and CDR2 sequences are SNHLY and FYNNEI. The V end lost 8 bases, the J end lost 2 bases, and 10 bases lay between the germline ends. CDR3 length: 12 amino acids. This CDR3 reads CASRNTAYEQYF. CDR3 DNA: TGTGCCAGCCGAAACACCGCCTACGAGCAGTACTTC.

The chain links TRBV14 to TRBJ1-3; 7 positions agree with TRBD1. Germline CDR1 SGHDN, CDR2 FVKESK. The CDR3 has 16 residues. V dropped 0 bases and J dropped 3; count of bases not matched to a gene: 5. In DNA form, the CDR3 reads TGTGCCAGCAGCCAAGATGACAGGGTATTTGGAAACACCATATATTTT. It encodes CASSQDDRVFGNTIYF.

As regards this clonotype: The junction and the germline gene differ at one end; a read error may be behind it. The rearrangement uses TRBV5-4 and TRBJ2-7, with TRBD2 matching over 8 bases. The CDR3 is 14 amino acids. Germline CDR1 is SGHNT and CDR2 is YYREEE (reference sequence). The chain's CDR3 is CASSLVGSGVPEHF. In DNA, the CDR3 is TGTGCCAGCAGCCTGGTTGGTAGCGGGGTACCTGAGCACTTC.

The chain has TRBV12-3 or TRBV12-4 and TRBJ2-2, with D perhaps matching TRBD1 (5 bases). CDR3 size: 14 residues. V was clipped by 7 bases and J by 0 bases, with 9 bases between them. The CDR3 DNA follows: TGTGCCAGCACCCCAGGGACGAACACCGGGGAGCTGTTTTTT. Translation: CASTPGTNTGELFF.

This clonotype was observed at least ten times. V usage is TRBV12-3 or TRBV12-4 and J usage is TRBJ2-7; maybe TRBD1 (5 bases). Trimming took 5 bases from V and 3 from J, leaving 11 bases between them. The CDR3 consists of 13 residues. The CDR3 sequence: CASSTGSFYEQYF. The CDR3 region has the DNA TGTGCCAGCAGTACAGGTTCCTTCTACGAGCAGTACTTC.

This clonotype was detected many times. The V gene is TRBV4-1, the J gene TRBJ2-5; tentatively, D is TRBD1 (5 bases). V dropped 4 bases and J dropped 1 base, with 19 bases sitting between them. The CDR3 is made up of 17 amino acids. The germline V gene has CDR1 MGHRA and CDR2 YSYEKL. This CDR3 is CASSLGSPQGFQETQYF. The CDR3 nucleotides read TGCGCCAGCAGCCTCGGTTCCCCCCAGGGCTTCCAAGAGACCCAGTACTTC.

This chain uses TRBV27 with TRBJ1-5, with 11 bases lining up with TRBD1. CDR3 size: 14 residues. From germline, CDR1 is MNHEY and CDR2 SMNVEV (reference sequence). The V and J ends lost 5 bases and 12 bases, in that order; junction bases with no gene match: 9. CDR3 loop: CASSIGTGGRHQHF. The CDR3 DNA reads TGTGCCAGCAGTATAGGGACAGGGGGTCGGCACCAGCATTTT.

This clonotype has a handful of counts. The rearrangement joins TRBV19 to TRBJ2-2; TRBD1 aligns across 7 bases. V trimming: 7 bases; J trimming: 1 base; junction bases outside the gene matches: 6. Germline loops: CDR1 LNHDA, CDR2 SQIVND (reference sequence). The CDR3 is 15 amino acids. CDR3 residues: CASTPGQMNTGELFF. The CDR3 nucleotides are TGTGCCAGTACCCCGGGACAGATGAACACCGGGGAGCTGTTTTTT.

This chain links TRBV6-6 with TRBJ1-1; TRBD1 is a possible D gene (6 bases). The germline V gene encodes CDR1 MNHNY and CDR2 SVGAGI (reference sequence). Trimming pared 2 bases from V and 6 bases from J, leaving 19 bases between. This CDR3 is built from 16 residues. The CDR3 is CASSYGQGSGLPEAFF. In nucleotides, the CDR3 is TGTGCCAGCAGTTACGGGCAGGGGTCAGGTCTCCCTGAAGCTTTCTTT.

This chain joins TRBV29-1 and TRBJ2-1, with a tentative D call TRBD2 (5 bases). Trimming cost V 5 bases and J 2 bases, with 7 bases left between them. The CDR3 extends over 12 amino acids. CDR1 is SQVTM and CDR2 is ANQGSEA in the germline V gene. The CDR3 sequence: CSVTGTYNEQFF. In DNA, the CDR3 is TGCAGCGTTACGGGGACCTACAATGAGCAGTTCTTC.

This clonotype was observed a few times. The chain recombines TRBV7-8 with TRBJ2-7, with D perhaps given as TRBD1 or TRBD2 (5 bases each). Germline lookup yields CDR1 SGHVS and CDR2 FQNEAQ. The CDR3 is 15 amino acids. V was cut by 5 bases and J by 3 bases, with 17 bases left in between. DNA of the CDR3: TGTGCCAGCAGCCCGGATGTGATGGGGGTCTACGAGCAGTACTTC. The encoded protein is CASSPDVMGVYEQYF.

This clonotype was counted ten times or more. CDR3 sequence (DNA): TGTGCCAGCAGTCCCACTACAGGGGCGGACACTGAAGCTTTCTTT. Residues: CASSPTTGADTEAFF. V usage is TRBV7-9 and J usage is TRBJ1-1, with 7 bases that match TRBD1. The CDR3 has 15 amino acids. Losses at the gene ends were 6 bases for V and 3 bases for J; bases not matched to a gene: 10. CDR1 SEHNR and CDR2 FQNEAQ come from the germline V gene (reference sequence).

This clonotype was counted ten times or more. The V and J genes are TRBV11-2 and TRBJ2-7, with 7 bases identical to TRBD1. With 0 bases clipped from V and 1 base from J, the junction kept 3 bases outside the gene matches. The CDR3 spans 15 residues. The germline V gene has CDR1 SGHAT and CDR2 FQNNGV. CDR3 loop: CASSLDPGQSYEQYF. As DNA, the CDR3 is TGTGCCAGCAGCTTAGACCCGGGACAGTCCTACGAGCAGTACTTC.

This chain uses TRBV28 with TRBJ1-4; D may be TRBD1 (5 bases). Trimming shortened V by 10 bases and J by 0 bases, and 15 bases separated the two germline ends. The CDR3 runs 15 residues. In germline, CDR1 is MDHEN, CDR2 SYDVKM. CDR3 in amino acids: CATMDTTTTNEKLFF. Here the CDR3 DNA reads TGTGCCACTATGGACACCACTACAACTAATGAAAAACTGTTTTTT.

CDR3 residues: CSVRQGENTEAFF. CDR3 DNA: TGCAGCGTTAGACAGGGTGAGAACACTGAAGCTTTCTTT. The chain has TRBV29-1 and TRBJ1-1; 7 bases agree with TRBD1. This CDR3 contains 13 residues. The ends lost 5 bases at V and 1 base at J; junction bases unmatched: 4. Germline-derived CDR1 and CDR2 are SQVTM and ANQGSEA.

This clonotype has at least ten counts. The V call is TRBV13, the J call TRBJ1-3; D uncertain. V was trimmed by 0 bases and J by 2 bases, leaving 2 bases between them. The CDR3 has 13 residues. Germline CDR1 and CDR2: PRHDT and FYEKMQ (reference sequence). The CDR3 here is CASSLGPGNTIYF. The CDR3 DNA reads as TGTGCCAGCAGCTTAGGCCCTGGAAACACCATATATTTT.

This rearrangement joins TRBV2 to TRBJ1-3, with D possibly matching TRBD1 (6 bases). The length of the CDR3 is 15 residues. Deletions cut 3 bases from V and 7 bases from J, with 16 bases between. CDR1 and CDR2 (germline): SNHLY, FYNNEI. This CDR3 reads CASSDFPGAGNTIYF. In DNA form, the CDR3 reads TGTGCCAGCAGTGATTTCCCAGGGGCAGGGAACACCATATATTTT.

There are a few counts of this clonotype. CDR3: CASSPPSRGETQYF. CDR3 nucleotides: TGTGCCAGCAGCCCCCCTTCCCGGGGGGAGACCCAGTACTTC. The chain is built from TRBV7-2 and TRBJ2-5; TRBD2 might be the D (6 bases). Germline V gene lookup returns CDR1 SGHTA and CDR2 FQGNSA. V lost 5 bases to trimming and J lost 5 bases, with 15 bases between them. This CDR3 contains 14 residues.

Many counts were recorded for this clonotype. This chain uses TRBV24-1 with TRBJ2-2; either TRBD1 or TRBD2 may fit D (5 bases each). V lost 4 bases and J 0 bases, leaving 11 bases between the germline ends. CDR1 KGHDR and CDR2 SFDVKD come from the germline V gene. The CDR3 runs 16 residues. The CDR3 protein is CATSEDGDPNTGELFF. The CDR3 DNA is TGTGCCACCAGTGAGGACGGGGACCCGAACACCGGGGAGCTGTTTTTT.

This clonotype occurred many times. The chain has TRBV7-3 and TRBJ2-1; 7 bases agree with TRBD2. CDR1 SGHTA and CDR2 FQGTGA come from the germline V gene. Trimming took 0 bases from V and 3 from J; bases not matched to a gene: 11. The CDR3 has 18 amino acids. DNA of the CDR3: TGTGCCAGCAGCTTAACGGGAGGGGTGAACACCCACTACAATGAGCAGTTCTTC. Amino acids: CASSLTGGVNTHYNEQFF.